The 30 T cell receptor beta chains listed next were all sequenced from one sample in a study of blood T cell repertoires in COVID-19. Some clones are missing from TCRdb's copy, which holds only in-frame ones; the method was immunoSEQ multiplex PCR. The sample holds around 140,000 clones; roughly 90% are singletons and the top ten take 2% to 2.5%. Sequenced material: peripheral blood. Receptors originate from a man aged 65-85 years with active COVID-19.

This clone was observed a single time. The CDR3 reads CASSSGGLAGGWGTQYF. Here the CDR3 DNA reads TGTGCCAGCAGTTCTGGGGGACTAGCGGGAGGCTGGGGGACCCAGTACTTC. This chain connects TRBV28 to TRBJ2-5; the match to TRBD2 covers 15 bases. V gave up 4 bases and J gave up 7 bases; unmatched junction bases: 10. The V gene's germline CDR1 is MDHEN and CDR2 SYDVKM. The CDR3 has 17 amino acids. Together with reference TRBV28 and TRBJ2-5, the CDR3 gives the full variable domain: DVKVTQSSRYLVKRTGEKVFLECVQDMDHENMFWYRQDPGLGLRLIYFSYDVKMKEKGDIPEGYSVSREKKERFSLILESASTNQTSMYLCASSSGGLAGGWGTQYFGPGTRLLVL.

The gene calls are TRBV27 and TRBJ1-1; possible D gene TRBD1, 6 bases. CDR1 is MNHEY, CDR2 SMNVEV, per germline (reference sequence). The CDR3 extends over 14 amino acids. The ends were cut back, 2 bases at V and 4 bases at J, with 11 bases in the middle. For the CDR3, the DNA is TGTGCCAGCAGTTTAAGGGGGGGTGGCACTGAAGCTTTCTTT. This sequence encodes CASSLRGGGTEAFF.

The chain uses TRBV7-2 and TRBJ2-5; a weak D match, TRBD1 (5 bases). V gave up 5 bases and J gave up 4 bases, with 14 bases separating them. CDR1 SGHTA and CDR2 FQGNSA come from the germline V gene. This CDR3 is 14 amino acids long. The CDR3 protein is CASSPSRGRETQYF. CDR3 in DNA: TGTGCCAGCAGCCCTTCAAGGGGCCGAGAGACCCAGTACTTC.

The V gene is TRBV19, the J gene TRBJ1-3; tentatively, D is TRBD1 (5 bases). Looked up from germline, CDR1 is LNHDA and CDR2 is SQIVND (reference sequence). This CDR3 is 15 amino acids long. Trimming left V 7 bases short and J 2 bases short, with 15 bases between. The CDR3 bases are TGTGCCAGTACCACAGACAGACCAACTGGAAACACCATATATTTT. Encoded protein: CASTTDRPTGNTIYF.

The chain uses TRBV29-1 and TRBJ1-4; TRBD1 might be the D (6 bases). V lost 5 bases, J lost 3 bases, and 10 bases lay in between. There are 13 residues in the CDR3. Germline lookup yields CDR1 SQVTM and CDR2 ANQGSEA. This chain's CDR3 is CSVIQGANEKLFF. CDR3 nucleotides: TGCAGCGTTATACAGGGAGCTAATGAAAAACTGTTTTTT. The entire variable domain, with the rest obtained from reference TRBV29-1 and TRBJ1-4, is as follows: SAVISQKPSRDICQRGTSLTIQCQVDSQVTMMFWYRQQPGQSLTLIATANQGSEATYESGFVIDKFPISRPNLTFSTLTVSNMSPEDSSIYLCSVIQGANEKLFFGSGTQLSVL.

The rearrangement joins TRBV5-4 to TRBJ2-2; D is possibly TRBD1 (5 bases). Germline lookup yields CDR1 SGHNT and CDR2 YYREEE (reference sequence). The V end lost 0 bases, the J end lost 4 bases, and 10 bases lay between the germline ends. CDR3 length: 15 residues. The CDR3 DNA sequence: TGTGCCAGCAGCTTGGACTTTCAGGGCACCGGGGAGCTGTTTTTT. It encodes CASSLDFQGTGELFF.

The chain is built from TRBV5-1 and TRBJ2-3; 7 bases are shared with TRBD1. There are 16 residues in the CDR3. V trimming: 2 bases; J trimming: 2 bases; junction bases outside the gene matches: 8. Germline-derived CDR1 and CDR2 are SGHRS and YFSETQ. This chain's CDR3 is CASSLNWDRPTDTQYF. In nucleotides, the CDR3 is TGCGCCAGCAGCTTAAACTGGGACAGACCCACAGATACGCAGTATTTT.

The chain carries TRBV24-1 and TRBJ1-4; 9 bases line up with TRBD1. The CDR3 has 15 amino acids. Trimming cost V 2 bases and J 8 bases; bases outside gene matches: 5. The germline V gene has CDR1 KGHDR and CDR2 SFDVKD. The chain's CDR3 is CATSDSGQGKEKLFF. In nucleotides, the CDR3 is TGTGCCACCAGTGATTCGGGACAGGGAAAAGAAAAACTGTTTTTT.

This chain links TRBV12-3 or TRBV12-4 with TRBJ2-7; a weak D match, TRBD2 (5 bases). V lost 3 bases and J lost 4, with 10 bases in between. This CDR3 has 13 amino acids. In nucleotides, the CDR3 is TGTGCCAGCAGTTTCGACTACTCATACGAGCAGTACTTC. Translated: CASSFDYSYEQYF.

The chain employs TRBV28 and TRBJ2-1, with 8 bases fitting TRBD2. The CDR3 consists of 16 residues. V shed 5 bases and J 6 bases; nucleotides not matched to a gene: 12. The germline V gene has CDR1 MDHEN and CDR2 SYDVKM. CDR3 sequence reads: CASSPWSRGRPNEQFF. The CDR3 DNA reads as TGTGCCAGCAGTCCCTGGTCCCGCGGGAGGCCCAATGAGCAGTTCTTC.

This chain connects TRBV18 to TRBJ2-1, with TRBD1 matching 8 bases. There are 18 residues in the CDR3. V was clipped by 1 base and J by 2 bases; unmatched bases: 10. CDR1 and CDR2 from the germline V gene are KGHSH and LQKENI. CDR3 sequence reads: CASSPRRSGQGAYNEQFF. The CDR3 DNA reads TGTGCCAGCTCACCACGCAGATCCGGACAGGGAGCCTACAATGAGCAGTTCTTC.

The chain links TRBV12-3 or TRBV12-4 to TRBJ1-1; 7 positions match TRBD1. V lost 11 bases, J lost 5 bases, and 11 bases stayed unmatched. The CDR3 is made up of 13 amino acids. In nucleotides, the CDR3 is TGTGCCTCGCGACAGGGCCAAGGGACTGAAGCTTTCTTT. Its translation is CASRQGQGTEAFF.

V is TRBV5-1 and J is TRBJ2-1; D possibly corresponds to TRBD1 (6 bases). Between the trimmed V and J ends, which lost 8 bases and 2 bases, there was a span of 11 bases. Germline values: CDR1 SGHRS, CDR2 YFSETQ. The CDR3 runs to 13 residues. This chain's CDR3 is CASSGDPYNEQFF. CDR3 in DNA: TGCGCCAGTTCAGGGGACCCCTACAATGAGCAGTTCTTC.

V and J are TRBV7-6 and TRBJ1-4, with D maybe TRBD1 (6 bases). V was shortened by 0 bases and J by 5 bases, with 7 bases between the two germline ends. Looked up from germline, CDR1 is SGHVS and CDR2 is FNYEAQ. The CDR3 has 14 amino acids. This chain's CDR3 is CASSLAGHNEKLFF. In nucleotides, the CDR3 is TGTGCCAGCAGCTTAGCGGGACACAATGAAAAACTGTTTTTT.

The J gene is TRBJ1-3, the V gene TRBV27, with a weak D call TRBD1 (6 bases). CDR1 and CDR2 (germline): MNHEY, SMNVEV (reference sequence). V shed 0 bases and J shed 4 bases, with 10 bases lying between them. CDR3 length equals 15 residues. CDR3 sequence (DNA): TGTGCCAGCAGTTTATCGGGGGCCCCGGGAAACACCATATATTTT. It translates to CASSLSGAPGNTIYF.

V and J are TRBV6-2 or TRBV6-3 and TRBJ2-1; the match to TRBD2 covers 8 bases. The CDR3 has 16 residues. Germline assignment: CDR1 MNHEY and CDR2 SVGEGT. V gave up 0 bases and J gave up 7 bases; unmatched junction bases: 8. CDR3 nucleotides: TGTGCCAGCAGTTACTCGGTCCGGGAGGGGGGTAATGAGCAGTTCTTC. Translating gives CASSYSVREGGNEQFF.

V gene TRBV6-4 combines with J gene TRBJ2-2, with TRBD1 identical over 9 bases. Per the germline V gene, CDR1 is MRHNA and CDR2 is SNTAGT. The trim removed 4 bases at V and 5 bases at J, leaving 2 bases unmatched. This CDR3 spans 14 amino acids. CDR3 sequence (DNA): TGTGCCAGCAGTGGACAGGGGGGAACCGGGGAGCTGTTTTTT. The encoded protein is CASSGQGGTGELFF.

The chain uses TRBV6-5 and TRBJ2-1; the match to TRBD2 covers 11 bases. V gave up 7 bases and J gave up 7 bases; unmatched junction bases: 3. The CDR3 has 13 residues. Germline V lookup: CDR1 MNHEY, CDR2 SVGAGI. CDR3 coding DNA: TGTGCCAGCATACTAGCGGGAGTTAATGAGCAGTTCTTC. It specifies CASILAGVNEQFF.

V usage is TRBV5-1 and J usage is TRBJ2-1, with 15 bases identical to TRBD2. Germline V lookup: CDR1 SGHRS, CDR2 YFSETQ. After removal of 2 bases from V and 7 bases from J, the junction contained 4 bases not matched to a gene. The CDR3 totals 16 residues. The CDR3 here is CASSFGTSGRSNEQFF. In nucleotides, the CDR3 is TGCGCCAGCAGCTTCGGGACTAGCGGGAGGAGTAATGAGCAGTTCTTC.

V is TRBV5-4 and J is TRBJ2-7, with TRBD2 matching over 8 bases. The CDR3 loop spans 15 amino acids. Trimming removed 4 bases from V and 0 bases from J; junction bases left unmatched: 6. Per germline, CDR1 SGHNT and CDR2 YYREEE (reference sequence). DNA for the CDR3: TGTGCCAGCAGCCTAGACAGCGGGAGCTCCTACGAGCAGTACTTC. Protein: CASSLDSGSSYEQYF.

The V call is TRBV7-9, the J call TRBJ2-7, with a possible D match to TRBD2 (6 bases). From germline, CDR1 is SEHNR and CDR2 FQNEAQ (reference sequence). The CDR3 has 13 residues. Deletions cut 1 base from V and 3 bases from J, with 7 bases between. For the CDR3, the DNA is TGTGCCAGCAGCTTAGACGGGGGCTACGAGCAGTACTTC. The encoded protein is CASSLDGGYEQYF.

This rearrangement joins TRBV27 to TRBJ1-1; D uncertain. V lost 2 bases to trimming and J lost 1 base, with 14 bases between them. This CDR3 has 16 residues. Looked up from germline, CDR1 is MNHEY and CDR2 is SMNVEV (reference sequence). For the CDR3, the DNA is TGTGCCAGCAGTTTAAAAGGGCCACGGGGGAACACTGAAGCTTTCTTT. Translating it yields CASSLKGPRGNTEAFF.

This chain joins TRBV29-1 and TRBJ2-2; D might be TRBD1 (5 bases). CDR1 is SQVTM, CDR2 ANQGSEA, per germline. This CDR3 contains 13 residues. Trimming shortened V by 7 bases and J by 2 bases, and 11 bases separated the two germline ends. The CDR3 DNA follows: TGCAGCGCTATGGGGCGAAACACCGGGGAGCTGTTTTTT. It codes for CSAMGRNTGELFF.

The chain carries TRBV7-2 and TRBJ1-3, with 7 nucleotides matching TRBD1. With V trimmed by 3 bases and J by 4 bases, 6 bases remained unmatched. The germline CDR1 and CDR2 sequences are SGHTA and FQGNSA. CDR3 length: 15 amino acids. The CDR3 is CASSFRQGGGNTIYF. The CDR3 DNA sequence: TGTGCCAGCAGCTTCAGACAGGGCGGCGGAAACACCATATATTTT.

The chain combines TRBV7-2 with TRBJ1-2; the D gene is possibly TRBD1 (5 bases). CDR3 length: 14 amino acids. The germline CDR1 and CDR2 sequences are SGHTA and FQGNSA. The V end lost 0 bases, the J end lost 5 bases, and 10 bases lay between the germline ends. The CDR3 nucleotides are TGTGCCAGCAGCTTAGCAGACAGATTATATGGCTACACCTTC. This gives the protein CASSLADRLYGYTF.

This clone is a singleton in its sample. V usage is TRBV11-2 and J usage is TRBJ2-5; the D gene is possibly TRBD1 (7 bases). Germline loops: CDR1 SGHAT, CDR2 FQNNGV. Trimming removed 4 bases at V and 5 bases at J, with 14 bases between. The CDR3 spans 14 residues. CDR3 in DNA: TGTGCCAGCAGCTCGAACAGGGGAGGCGAGACCCAGTACTTC. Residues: CASSSNRGGETQYF. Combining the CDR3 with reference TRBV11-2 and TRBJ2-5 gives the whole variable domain EAGVAQSPRYKIIEKRQSVAFWCNPISGHATLYWYQQILGQGPKLLIQFQNNGVVDDSQLPKDRFSAERLKGVDSTLKIQPAKLEDSAVYLCASSSNRGGETQYFGPGTRLLVL.

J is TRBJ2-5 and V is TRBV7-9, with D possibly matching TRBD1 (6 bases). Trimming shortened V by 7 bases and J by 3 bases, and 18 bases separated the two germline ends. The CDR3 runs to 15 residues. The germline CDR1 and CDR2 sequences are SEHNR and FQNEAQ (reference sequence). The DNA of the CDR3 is TGTGCCAGCACCCCAGGGGTAGGGCATAAAGAGACCCAGTACTTC. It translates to CASTPGVGHKETQYF.

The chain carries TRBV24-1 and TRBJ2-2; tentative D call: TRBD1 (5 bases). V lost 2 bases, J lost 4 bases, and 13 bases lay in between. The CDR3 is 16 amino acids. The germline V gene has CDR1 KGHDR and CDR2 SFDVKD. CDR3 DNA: TGTGCCACCAGTGATTCGAGGCAGGGCGCCACCGGGGAGCTGTTTTTT. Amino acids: CATSDSRQGATGELFF.

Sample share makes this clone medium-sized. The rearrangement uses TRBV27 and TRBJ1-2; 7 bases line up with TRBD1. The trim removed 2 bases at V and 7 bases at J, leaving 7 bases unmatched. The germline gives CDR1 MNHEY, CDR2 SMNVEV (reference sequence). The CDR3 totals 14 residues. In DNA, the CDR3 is TGTGCCAGCAGTTTACGCAGGGACAGCGGTGGCTACACCTTC. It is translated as CASSLRRDSGGYTF.

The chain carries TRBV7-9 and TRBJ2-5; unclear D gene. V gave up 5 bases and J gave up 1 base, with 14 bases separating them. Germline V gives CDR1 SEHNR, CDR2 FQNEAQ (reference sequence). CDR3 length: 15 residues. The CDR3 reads CASSPTAALQETQYF. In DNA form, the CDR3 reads TGTGCCAGCAGCCCCACCGCGGCACTCCAAGAGACCCAGTACTTC.